Below, one T cell receptor beta chain is given with its context. Its target is unknown. TCRdb re-called the 5' RACE reads; one entry per CDR3 protein, DNA not given. This listing includes about 150,000 distinct CDR3 sequences. The CDR3 sequence is 15 residues long. Germline V CDR1 and CDR2: LNHDA, SQIVND (reference sequence). The entry originates in a study of T cells expressing NK-cell markers. Overall study context: Cells sorted as CD3+CD56+NKG2C+, CD3+CD56+NKG2C- and CD3+CD56-NKG2C+ T cells supplied the TCR beta repertoires.

The study, taken as a whole, reports: Four donors likewise had their CD3+CD56-NKG2C+ fraction led by these clonotypes. In a handful of donors, dominant CD3+CD56+NKG2C+ clones formed roughly 1.0-7.5% of CD8+ cells.

This rearrangement joins TRBV19 to TRBJ2-1. The sample consisted of blood T cells: a sorted CD56 or NKG2C T cell subset, CD4+ or CD8+ T cells, or bulk PBMC T cells (not recorded which). The receptor was derived from a man in his late teens or twenties in good health. The chain's CDR3 is CASSLTANHYNEQFF.